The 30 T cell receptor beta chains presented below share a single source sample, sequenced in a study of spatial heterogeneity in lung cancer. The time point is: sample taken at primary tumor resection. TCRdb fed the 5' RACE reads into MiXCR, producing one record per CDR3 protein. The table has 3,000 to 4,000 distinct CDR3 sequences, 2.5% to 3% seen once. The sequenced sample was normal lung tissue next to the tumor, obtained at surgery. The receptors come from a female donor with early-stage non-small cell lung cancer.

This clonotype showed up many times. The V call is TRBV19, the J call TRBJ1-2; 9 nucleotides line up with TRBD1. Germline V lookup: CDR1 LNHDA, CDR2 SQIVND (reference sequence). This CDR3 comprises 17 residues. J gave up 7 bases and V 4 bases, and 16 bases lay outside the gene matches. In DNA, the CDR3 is TGTGCCAGTAGTAGGCCTCCGGGACAGGGCGTTGGGAGTGGCTACACCTTC. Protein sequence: CASSRPPGQGVGSGYTF.

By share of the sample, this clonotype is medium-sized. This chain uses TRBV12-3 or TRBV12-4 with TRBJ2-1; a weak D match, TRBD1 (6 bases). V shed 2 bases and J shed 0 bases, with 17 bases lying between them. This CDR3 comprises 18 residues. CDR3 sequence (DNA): TGTGCCAGCAGTTTAAGTCTACAGGGCTCAAGCTCCTACAATGAGCAGTTCTTC. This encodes CASSLSLQGSSSYNEQFF.

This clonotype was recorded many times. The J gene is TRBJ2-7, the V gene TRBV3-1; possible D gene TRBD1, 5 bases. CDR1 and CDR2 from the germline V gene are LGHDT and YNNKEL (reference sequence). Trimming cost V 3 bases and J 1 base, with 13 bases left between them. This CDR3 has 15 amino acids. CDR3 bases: TGTGCCAGCAGCCAGTCTACAGGTTTTTCCTACGAGCAGTACTTC. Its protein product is CASSQSTGFSYEQYF.

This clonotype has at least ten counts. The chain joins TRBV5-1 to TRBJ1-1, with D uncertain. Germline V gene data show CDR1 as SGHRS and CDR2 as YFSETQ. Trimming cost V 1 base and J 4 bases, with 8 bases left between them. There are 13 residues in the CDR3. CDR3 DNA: TGCGCCAGCAGCTTGTCTGCAGCCACTGAAGCTTTCTTT. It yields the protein CASSLSAATEAFF.

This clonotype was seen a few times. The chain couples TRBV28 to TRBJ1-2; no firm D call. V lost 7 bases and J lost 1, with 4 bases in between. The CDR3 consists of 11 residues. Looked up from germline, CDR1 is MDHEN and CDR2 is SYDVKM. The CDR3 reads CASKNNYGYTF. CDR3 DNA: TGTGCCAGCAAAAATAACTATGGCTACACCTTC.

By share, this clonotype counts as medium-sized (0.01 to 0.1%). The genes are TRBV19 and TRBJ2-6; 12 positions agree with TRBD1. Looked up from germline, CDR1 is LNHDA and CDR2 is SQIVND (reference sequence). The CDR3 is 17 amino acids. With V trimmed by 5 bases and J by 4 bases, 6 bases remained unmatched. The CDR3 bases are TGTGCCAGTAGTTTCGGGACAGGGGGCGCCGGGGCCAACGTCCTGACTTTC. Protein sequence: CASSFGTGGAGANVLTF. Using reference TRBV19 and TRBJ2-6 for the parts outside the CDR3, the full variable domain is DGGITQSPKYLFRKEGQNVTLSCEQNLNHDAMYWYRQDPGQGLRLIYYSQIVNDFQKGDIAEGYSVSREKKESFPLTVTSAQKNPTAFYLCASSFGTGGAGANVLTFGAGSRLTVL.

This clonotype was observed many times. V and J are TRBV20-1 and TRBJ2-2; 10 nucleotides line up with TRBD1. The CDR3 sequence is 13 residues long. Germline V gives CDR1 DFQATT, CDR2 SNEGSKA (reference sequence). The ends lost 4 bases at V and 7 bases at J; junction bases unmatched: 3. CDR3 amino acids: CSATGTGDGELFF. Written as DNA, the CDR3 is TGCAGTGCTACAGGGACAGGGGACGGGGAGCTGTTTTTT.

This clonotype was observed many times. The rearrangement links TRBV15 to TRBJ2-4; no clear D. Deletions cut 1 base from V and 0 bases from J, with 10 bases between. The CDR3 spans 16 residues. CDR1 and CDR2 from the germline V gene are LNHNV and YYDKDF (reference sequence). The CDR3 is CATSRGTNLAKNIQYF. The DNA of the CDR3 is TGTGCCACCAGCAGAGGCACCAATCTAGCCAAAAACATTCAGTACTTC.

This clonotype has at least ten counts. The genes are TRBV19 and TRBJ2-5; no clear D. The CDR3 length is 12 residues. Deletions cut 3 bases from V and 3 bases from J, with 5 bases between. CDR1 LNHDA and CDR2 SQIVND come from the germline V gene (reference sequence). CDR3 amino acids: CASSMGKETQYF. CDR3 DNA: TGTGCCAGTAGTATGGGAAAAGAGACCCAGTACTTC. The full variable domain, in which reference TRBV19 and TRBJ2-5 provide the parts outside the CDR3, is DGGITQSPKYLFRKEGQNVTLSCEQNLNHDAMYWYRQDPGQGLRLIYYSQIVNDFQKGDIAEGYSVSREKKESFPLTVTSAQKNPTAFYLCASSMGKETQYFGPGTRLLVL.

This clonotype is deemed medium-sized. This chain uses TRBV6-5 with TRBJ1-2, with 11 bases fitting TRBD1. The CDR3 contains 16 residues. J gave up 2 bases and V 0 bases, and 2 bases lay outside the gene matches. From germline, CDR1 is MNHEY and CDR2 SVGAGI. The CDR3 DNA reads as TGTGCCAGCAGTTACTCGAGGGACAGGGGGAACTATGGCTACACCTTC. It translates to CASSYSRDRGNYGYTF.

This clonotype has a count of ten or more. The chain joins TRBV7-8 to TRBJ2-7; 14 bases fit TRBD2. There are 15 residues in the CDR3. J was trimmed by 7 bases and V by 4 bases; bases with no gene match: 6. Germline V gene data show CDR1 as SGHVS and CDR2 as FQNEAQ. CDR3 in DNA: TGTGCCAGCAGCTGGGGACTAGCGGGGGCAGGGGAGCAGTACTTC. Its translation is CASSWGLAGAGEQYF.

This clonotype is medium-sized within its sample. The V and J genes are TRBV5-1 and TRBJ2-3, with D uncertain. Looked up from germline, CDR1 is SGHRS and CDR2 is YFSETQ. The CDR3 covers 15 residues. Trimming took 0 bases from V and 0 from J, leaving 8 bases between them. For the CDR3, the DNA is TGCGCCAGCAGCTTGGTTGGGGATAGCACAGATACGCAGTATTTT. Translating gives CASSLVGDSTDTQYF.

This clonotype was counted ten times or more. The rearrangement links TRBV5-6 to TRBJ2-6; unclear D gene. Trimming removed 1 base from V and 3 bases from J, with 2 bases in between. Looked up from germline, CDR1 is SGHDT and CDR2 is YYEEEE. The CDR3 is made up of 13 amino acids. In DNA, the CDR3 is TGTGCCAGCAGCTTGTTTGGGGCCAACGTCCTGACTTTC. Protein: CASSLFGANVLTF.

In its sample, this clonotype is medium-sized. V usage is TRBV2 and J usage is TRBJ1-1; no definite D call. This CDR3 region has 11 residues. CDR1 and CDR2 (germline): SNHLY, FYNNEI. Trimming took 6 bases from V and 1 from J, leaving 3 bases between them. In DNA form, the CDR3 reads TGTGCCAGCAGCAAGAACACTGAAGCTTTCTTT. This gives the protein CASSKNTEAFF. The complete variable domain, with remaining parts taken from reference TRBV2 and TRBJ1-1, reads EPEVTQTPSHQVTQMGQEVILRCVPISNHLYFYWYRQILGQKVEFLVSFYNNEISEKSEIFDDQFSVERPDGSNFTLKIRSTKLEDSAMYFCASSKNTEAFFGQGTRLTVV.

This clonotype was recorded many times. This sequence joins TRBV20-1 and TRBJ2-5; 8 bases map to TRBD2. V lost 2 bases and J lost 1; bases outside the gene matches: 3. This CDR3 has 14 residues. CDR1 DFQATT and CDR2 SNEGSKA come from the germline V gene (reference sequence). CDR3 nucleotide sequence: TGCAGTGCTAGAATAGCGGGGAGCCAAGAGACCCAGTACTTC. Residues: CSARIAGSQETQYF.

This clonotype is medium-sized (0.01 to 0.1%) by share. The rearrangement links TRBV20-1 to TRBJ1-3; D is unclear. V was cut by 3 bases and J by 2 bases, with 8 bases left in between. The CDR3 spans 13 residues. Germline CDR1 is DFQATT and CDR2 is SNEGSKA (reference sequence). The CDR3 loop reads CSASRDPGNTIYF. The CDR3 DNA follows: TGCAGTGCTAGCCGGGATCCTGGAAACACCATATATTTT.

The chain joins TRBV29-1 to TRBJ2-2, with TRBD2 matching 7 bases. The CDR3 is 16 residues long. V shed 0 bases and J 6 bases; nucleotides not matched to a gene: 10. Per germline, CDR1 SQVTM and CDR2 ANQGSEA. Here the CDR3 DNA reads TGCAGCGTTGAAGAACCTTGGGAGGGAAGGGCCGGGGAGCTGTTTTTT. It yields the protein CSVEEPWEGRAGELFF.

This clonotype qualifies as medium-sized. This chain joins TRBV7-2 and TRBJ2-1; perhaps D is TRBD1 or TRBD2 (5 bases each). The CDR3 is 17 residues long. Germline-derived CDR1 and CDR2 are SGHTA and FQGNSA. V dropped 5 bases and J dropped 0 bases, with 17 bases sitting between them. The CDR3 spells CASSPTGGWDSYNEQFF. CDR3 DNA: TGTGCCAGCAGCCCCACTGGGGGTTGGGACTCCTACAATGAGCAGTTCTTC.

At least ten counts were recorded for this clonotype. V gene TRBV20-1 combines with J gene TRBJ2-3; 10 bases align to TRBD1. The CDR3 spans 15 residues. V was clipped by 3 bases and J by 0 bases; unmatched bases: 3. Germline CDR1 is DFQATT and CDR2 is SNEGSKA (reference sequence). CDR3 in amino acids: CSARGQGSSTDTQYF. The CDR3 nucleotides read TGCAGTGCTAGGGGACAGGGGTCAAGCACAGATACGCAGTATTTT.

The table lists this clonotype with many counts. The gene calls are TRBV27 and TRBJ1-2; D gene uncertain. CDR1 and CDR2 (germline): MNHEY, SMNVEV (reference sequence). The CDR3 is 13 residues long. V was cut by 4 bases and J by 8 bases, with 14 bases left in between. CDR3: CASSSMPVGGYTF. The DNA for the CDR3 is TGTGCCAGCAGTTCGATGCCCGTCGGCGGCTACACCTTC.

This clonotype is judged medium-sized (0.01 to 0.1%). The CDR3: CASSPPGRRNTGELFF. In DNA form, the CDR3 reads TGTGCCAGCAGCCCCCCAGGGCGTCGGAACACCGGGGAGCTGTTTTTT. The J gene is TRBJ2-2, the V gene TRBV6-2 or TRBV6-3; tentatively, D is TRBD1 (5 bases). The germline V gene encodes CDR1 MNHEY and CDR2 SVGEGT. Trimming shortened V by 6 bases and J by 1 base, and 15 bases separated the two germline ends. CDR3 length: 16 residues.

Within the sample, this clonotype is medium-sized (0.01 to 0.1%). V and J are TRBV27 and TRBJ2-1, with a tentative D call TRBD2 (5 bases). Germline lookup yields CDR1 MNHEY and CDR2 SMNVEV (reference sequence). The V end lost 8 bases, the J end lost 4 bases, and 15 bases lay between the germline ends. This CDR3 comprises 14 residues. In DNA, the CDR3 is TGTGCCAGCCGGTCGGGCACTAGGTACAATGAGCAGTTCTTC. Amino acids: CASRSGTRYNEQFF.

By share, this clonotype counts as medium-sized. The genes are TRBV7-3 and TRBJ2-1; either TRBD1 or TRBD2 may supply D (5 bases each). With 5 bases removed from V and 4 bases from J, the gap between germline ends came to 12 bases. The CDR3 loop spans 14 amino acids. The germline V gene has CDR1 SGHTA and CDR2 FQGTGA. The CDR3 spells CASSERGSYNEQFF. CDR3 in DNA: TGTGCCAGCAGCGAGAGGGGTTCTTACAATGAGCAGTTCTTC.

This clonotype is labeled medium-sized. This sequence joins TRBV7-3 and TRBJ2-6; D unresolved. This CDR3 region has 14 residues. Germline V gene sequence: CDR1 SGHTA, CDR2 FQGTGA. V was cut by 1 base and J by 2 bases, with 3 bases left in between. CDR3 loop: CASSLMAGANVLTF. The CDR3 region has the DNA TGTGCCAGCAGCTTAATGGCTGGGGCCAACGTCCTGACTTTC.

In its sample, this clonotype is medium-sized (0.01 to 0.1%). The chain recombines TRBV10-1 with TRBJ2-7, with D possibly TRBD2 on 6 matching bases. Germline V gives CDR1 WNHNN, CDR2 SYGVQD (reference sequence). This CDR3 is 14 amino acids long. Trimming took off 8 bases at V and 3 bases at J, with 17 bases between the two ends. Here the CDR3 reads CASLAEDSIYEQYF. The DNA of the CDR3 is TGCGCCAGCTTAGCGGAGGACTCGATCTACGAGCAGTACTTC.

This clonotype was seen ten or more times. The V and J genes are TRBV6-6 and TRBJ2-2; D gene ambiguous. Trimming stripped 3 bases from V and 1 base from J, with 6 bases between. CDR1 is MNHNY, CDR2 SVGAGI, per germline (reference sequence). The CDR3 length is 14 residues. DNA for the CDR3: TGTGCCAGCAGTTATGACAAGAACACCGGGGAGCTGTTTTTT. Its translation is CASSYDKNTGELFF.

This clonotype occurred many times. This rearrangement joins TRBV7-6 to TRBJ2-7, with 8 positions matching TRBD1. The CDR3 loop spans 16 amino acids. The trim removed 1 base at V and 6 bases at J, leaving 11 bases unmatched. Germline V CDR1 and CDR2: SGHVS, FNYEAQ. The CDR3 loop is CASSLDSGQAMGEQYF. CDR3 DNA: TGTGCCAGCAGCTTAGACTCGGGACAGGCCATGGGCGAGCAGTACTTC.

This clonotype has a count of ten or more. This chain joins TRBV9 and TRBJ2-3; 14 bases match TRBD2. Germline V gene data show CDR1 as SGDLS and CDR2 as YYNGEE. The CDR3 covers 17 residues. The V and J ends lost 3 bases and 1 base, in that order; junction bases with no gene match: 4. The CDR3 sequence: CASSAGTSGGRTDTQYF. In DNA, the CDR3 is TGTGCCAGCAGCGCCGGGACTAGCGGGGGCCGCACAGATACGCAGTATTTT.

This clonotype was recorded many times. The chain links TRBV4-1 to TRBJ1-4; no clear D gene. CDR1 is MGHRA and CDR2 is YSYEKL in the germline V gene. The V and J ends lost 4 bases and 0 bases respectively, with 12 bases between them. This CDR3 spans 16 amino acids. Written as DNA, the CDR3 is TGCGCCAGCAGCCTGGTGAGGCACTCAACTAATGAAAAACTGTTTTTT. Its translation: CASSLVRHSTNEKLFF.

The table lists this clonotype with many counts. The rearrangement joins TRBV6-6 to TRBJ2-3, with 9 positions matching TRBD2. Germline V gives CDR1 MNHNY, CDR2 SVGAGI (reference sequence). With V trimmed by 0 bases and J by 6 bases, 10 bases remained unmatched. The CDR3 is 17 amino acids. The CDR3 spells CASSYSAGGGPADTQYF. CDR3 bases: TGTGCCAGCAGTTACTCGGCGGGGGGGGGGCCGGCGGATACGCAGTATTTT.